The entry below describes one TCR beta chain. Its antigen is currently unknown. The CDR3 extends over 17 amino acids. From germline, CDR1 is LNHDA and CDR2 SQIVND (reference sequence). Trimming stripped 5 bases from V and 0 bases from J, with 19 bases between. The sample originates from a study of chemoradiotherapy in HPV16-positive cancers. Generated by immunoSEQ multiplex PCR, the TCRdb table keeps only in-frame clones and is missing some. Among tens of thousands of clones listed, roughly 87% were seen once. General observations from the study: For HPV16-positive patients, expanding HPV-responsive T cells associated with longer recurrence-free survival.

This specimen was blood, taken from a patient who underwent chemoradiotherapy. The chain has TRBV19 and TRBJ1-1; weak D call: TRBD1 (6 bases). The receptor's source is a human donor with HPV-associated anogenital cancer. CDR3 sequence (DNA): TGTGCCAGTAGTCTTACAGGGAGGGCCCTAATGAACACTGAAGCTTTCTTT. Translating gives CASSLTGRALMNTEAFF.